These 2 T cell receptor beta chains were sequenced from one sample in a study of blood T cell repertoires in COVID-19. Libraries were prepared by immunoSEQ multiplex PCR; TCRdb keeps only in-frame clonotypes and omits some of them. This table holds fewer than 350,000 clones, 65% to 90% found once. Material for sequencing was peripheral blood. The source of these receptors is a woman aged 55-69 years with active or convalescent COVID-19.

This clone was observed a handful of times. The rearrangement uses TRBV30 and TRBJ2-5; TRBD1 aligns across 10 bases. The CDR3 is made up of 12 amino acids. Per the germline V gene, CDR1 is GTSNPN and CDR2 is SVGIG (reference sequence). The CDR3 protein is CALDRGGETQYF. The DNA for the CDR3 is TGTGCTTTGGACAGGGGGGGAGAGACCCAGTACTTC.

The chain is built from TRBV7-8 and TRBJ2-7; weak D call: TRBD1 (6 bases). This CDR3 has 15 amino acids. V was clipped by 1 base and J by 3 bases, with 13 bases between them. CDR1 SGHVS and CDR2 FQNEAQ come from the germline V gene. CDR3 in amino acids: CASSLEAGVVYEQYF. The CDR3 DNA sequence: TGTGCCAGCAGCTTAGAGGCAGGGGTAGTCTACGAGCAGTACTTC.